These 18 T cell receptor beta chains were sequenced from one sample in a study of vaccination and CD4 T cells after COVID-19. The treatment here: 10-day PBMC culture with coronavirus spike peptide pools or control peptides (ViraFEST assay). Their target antigens are unknown. The Oncomine TCR Beta short-read assay sequenced DNA from cultured CD4+ T cells. Each CDR3 protein is one row after TCRdb ran MiXCR on the PCR reads. The sample carries about 15,000 distinct CDR3 sequences, 40% to 60% recorded once. The sample in question was CD4+ T cells from blood, cultured in vitro, obtained before SARS-CoV-2 vaccination. The origin of the receptors is a human donor who had recovered from COVID-19.

This clonotype was observed a handful of times. The CDR3 coding sequence is TGTGCCAGCAGCTTACGGGACTTCAACACCGGGGAGCTGTTTTTT. It specifies CASSLRDFNTGELFF. This chain connects TRBV7-9 to TRBJ2-2; D may be TRBD2 (6 bases). CDR1 and CDR2 (germline): SEHNR, FQNEAQ (reference sequence). The length of the CDR3 is 15 residues. The V end lost 2 bases, the J end lost 2 bases, and 9 bases lay between the germline ends. Using reference TRBV7-9 and TRBJ2-2 for the parts outside the CDR3, the full variable domain is DTGVSQNPRHKITKRGQNVTFRCDPISEHNRLYWYRQTLGQGPEFLTYFQNEAQLEKSRLLSDRFSAERPKGSFSTLEIQRTEQGDSAMYLCASSLRDFNTGELFFGEGSRLTVL.

This sequence joins TRBV5-4 and TRBJ1-2; D is possibly TRBD1 (6 bases). V lost 2 bases and J 0 bases, leaving 11 bases between the germline ends. Germline assignment: CDR1 SGHNT and CDR2 YYREEE (reference sequence). There are 15 residues in the CDR3. Here the CDR3 reads CASSFGTFANYGYTF. CDR3 nucleotide sequence: TGTGCCAGCAGCTTTGGGACATTTGCTAACTATGGCTACACCTTC.

This clonotype has just one count. The chain is built from TRBV20-1 and TRBJ2-7, with 7 bases that match TRBD1. CDR3 length equals 13 residues. Per the germline V gene, CDR1 is DFQATT and CDR2 is SNEGSKA (reference sequence). J gave up 2 bases and V 5 bases, and 6 bases lay outside the gene matches. CDR3: CSAADREPYEQYF. The DNA for the CDR3 is TGCAGTGCTGCTGACAGGGAACCCTACGAGCAGTACTTC.

CDR3: CATAHGTRREEQYF. CDR3 coding DNA: TGTGCCACCGCTCATGGGACGAGAAGGGAGGAGCAGTACTTC. The gene calls are TRBV5-4 and TRBJ2-7; D is perhaps TRBD1 or TRBD2 (5 bases each). The CDR3 loop spans 14 amino acids. V shed 9 bases and J shed 7 bases, with 23 bases lying between them. Germline V gene lookup returns CDR1 SGHNT and CDR2 YYREEE (reference sequence). Drawing the rest from reference TRBV5-4 and TRBJ2-7, the complete variable domain is ETGVTQSPTHLIKTRGQQVTLRCSSQSGHNTVSWYQQALGQGPQFIFQYYREEENGRGNFPPRFSGLQFPNYSSELNVNALELDDSALYLCATAHGTRREEQYFGPGTRLTVT.

The V call is TRBV20-1, the J call TRBJ2-7; no reliable D call. The CDR3 is 12 amino acids. Trimming removed 1 base at V and 2 bases at J, with 6 bases between. Germline-derived CDR1 and CDR2 are DFQATT and SNEGSKA (reference sequence). Here the CDR3 DNA reads TGCAGTGCTAGAGGTACAGCCTACGAGCAGTACTTC. Its protein product is CSARGTAYEQYF.

The chain links TRBV11-2 to TRBJ2-4; unclear D gene. The CDR3 extends over 13 amino acids. With 5 bases removed from V and 8 bases from J, the gap between germline ends came to 13 bases. Germline V lookup: CDR1 SGHAT, CDR2 FQNNGV. In nucleotides, the CDR3 is TGTGCCAGCAGCCTGTCGGAGCTAGACATTCAGTACTTC. Its translation: CASSLSELDIQYF.

The chain is built from TRBV3-1 and TRBJ1-2, with unresolved D. The ends were cut back, 5 bases at V and 2 bases at J, with 6 bases in the middle. Germline CDR1 LGHDT, CDR2 YNNKEL (reference sequence). The CDR3 totals 12 residues. CDR3 nucleotide sequence: TGTGCCAGCAGCACGGGGAACTATGGCTACACCTTC. It codes for CASSTGNYGYTF.

This clonotype has only a few counts. The chain has TRBV7-2 and TRBJ1-5, with unresolved D. CDR3 size: 14 residues. Trimming pared 5 bases from V and 3 bases from J, leaving 11 bases between. Germline CDR1 reads SGHTA; CDR2 reads FQGNSA. CDR3 DNA: TGTGCCAGCAGCCCGGTGGGGTCCAATCAGCCCCAGCATTTT. Translation: CASSPVGSNQPQHF.

The chain is built from TRBV20-1 and TRBJ2-7, with 7 nucleotides matching TRBD1. CDR1 and CDR2 (germline): DFQATT, SNEGSKA (reference sequence). The CDR3 sequence is 12 residues long. V gave up 6 bases and J gave up 2 bases; unmatched junction bases: 4. CDR3 sequence (DNA): TGCAGTGCCGTACAGGGGCCCTACGAGCAGTACTTC. Translating it yields CSAVQGPYEQYF.

This clonotype was seen only a few times. The chain employs TRBV2 and TRBJ1-6, with TRBD1 matching over 7 bases. CDR3 length: 15 amino acids. The germline V gene encodes CDR1 SNHLY and CDR2 FYNNEI. V was clipped by 1 base and J by 6 bases; unmatched bases: 3. The chain's CDR3 is CASSEVTGSNSPLHF. Written as DNA, the CDR3 is TGTGCCAGCAGTGAAGTGACAGGGTCTAATTCACCCCTCCACTTT. The complete variable domain, with remaining parts taken from reference TRBV2 and TRBJ1-6, reads EPEVTQTPSHQVTQMGQEVILRCVPISNHLYFYWYRQILGQKVEFLVSFYNNEISEKSEIFDDQFSVERPDGSNFTLKIRSTKLEDSAMYFCASSEVTGSNSPLHFGNGTRLTVT.

V and J are TRBV28 and TRBJ2-7; TRBD2 matches 8 bases. Unmatched junction bases numbered 13, after V lost 6 bases and J lost 6 bases. The CDR3 has 15 amino acids. Looked up from germline, CDR1 is MDHEN and CDR2 is SYDVKM. CDR3 coding DNA: TGTGCCAGCAGCTCCTCCACGAGCGGGAGTGTCGAGCAGTACTTC. Amino acids: CASSSSTSGSVEQYF.

This clonotype appeared a few times. The J gene is TRBJ2-4, the V gene TRBV20-1, with 7 positions matching TRBD1. The V and J ends lost 5 bases and 13 bases, in that order; junction bases with no gene match: 11. The CDR3 totals 12 residues. CDR1 and CDR2 (germline): DFQATT, SNEGSKA (reference sequence). This chain's CDR3 is CSARFRDSSQYF. CDR3 DNA sequence: TGCAGTGCTCGGTTTCGGGACAGCAGCCAGTACTTC.

This chain links TRBV28 with TRBJ2-3; 8 bases fit TRBD1. This CDR3 spans 15 amino acids. Germline CDR1 MDHEN, CDR2 SYDVKM. V lost 7 bases and J lost 0; bases outside the gene matches: 6. The CDR3 protein is CASTPGGRSTDTQYF. In DNA, the CDR3 is TGTGCCAGCACCCCAGGGGGCCGTAGCACAGATACGCAGTATTTT.

The chain combines TRBV7-9 with TRBJ2-5; D is possibly TRBD1 (6 bases). Germline loops: CDR1 SEHNR, CDR2 FQNEAQ (reference sequence). V shed 1 base and J shed 1 base, with 13 bases lying between them. The CDR3 sequence is 16 residues long. The CDR3 protein is CASSLGTDSLQETQYF. Here the CDR3 DNA reads TGTGCCAGCAGCTTAGGCACGGACAGTCTCCAAGAGACCCAGTACTTC.

In its sample, this clonotype was seen a few times. V and J are TRBV2 and TRBJ2-7; no firm D call. The germline V gene has CDR1 SNHLY and CDR2 FYNNEI. The CDR3 runs to 11 residues. Trimming shortened V by 5 bases and J by 3 bases, and 5 bases separated the two germline ends. This chain's CDR3 is CASSSDYEQYF. In DNA form, the CDR3 reads TGTGCCAGCAGTTCCGACTACGAGCAGTACTTC.

This clonotype occurred a few times. The V gene is TRBV18, the J gene TRBJ2-7; TRBD2 matches at 9 bases. Germline CDR1 KGHSH, CDR2 LQKENI. V lost 0 bases to trimming and J lost 5 bases; unmatched junction nucleotides: 5. The length of the CDR3 is 15 residues. This chain's CDR3 is CASSPPGTSRNEQYF. In DNA, the CDR3 is TGTGCCAGCTCACCACCGGGGACTAGCAGAAACGAGCAGTACTTC.

This clonotype was seen only once. V usage is TRBV6-5 and J usage is TRBJ2-1; 8 positions agree with TRBD1. The trim removed 0 bases at V and 13 bases at J, leaving 11 bases unmatched. The CDR3 sequence is 15 residues long. Looked up from germline, CDR1 is MNHEY and CDR2 is SVGAGI. The CDR3 nucleotides read TGTGCCAGCAGTTACTCGACCGGAGACAGGGGATCCCAGTTCTTC. It yields the protein CASSYSTGDRGSQFF.

The chain couples TRBV28 to TRBJ2-1; 13 bases are shared with TRBD2. J lost 5 bases, V lost 6 bases, and 4 bases had no gene match. Germline lookup yields CDR1 MDHEN and CDR2 SYDVKM. This CDR3 spans 15 amino acids. CDR3 bases: TGTGCCAGCAGCCGACTAGCGGGAGGCCACAATGAGCAGTTCTTC. This sequence encodes CASSRLAGGHNEQFF. The variable domain in full, with the rest retrieved from reference TRBV28 and TRBJ2-1, is DVKVTQSSRYLVKRTGEKVFLECVQDMDHENMFWYRQDPGLGLRLIYFSYDVKMKEKGDIPEGYSVSREKKERFSLILESASTNQTSMYLCASSRLAGGHNEQFFGPGTRLTVL.